This passage covers 3 T cell receptor beta chains from one sample sequenced in a study of blood T cell repertoires in COVID-19. Assay used: immunoSEQ multiplex PCR; TCRdb lists only in-frame clones, some missing. This sample has roughly 87,000 clones, with around 88% found just once. Sequences were obtained from peripheral blood. These receptors originate from a human donor in a cohort sampled during active COVID-19.

This chain joins TRBV5-4 and TRBJ2-5; 12 bases are shared with TRBD1. V was clipped by 4 bases and J by 5 bases; unmatched bases: 9. CDR3 length equals 16 residues. Germline-derived CDR1 and CDR2 are SGHNT and YYREEE (reference sequence). The CDR3 DNA follows: TGTGCCAGCAGCACCGGGACAGGGGGCCTGAGGGAGACCCAGTACTTC. It codes for CASSTGTGGLRETQYF.

This rearrangement joins TRBV11-2 to TRBJ2-7; 12 positions match TRBD2. The V segment lost 5 bases and the J segment 0 bases; nucleotides outside the gene matches: 11. The CDR3 loop spans 18 amino acids. Germline CDR1 SGHAT, CDR2 FQNNGV. DNA for the CDR3: TGTGCCAGCAGCAACGGACTAGCGGGGTTCCACCACTCCTACGAGCAGTACTTC. Its protein product is CASSNGLAGFHHSYEQYF. The full variable domain, completed using reference TRBV11-2 and TRBJ2-7, is EAGVAQSPRYKIIEKRQSVAFWCNPISGHATLYWYQQILGQGPKLLIQFQNNGVVDDSQLPKDRFSAERLKGVDSTLKIQPAKLEDSAVYLCASSNGLAGFHHSYEQYFGPGTRLTVT.

CDR3 sequence: CASRRTSGEEDTQYF. The CDR3 DNA reads TGCGCCAGCAGGCGGACTAGCGGGGAAGAAGATACGCAGTATTTT. V and J are TRBV10-1 and TRBJ2-3, with 12 bases that match TRBD2. The J segment lost 5 bases and the V segment lost 6 bases, leaving 6 bases of the junction unmatched. There are 15 residues in the CDR3. CDR1 and CDR2 (germline): WNHNN, SYGVQD (reference sequence).